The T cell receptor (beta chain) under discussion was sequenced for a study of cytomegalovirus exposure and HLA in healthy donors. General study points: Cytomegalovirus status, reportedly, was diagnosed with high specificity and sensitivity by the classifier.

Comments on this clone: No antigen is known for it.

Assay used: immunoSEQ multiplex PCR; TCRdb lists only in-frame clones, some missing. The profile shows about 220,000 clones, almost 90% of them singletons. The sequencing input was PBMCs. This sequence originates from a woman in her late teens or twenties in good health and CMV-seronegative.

CDR3 bases: TGTGCCAGCACCGAAGGTGGGGCGGCCACTGAAGCTTTCTTT. Amino acids: CASTEGGAATEAFF. The rearrangement joins TRBV7-9 to TRBJ1-1; D may be TRBD1 (5 bases). V lost 7 bases to trimming and J lost 4 bases, with 16 bases between them. This CDR3 spans 14 amino acids. Germline loops: CDR1 SEHNR, CDR2 FQNEAQ (reference sequence).